This T cell receptor (beta chain) comes out of a study of blood T cell repertoires in COVID-19. Study as a whole: Spain, Italy and the United States supplied samples that represented acute and convalescent COVID-19. T cells, B-cell-depleted T cells, or PBMCs provided the cDNA or gDNA that served as material.

Germline CDR1 is SGHAT and CDR2 is FQNNGV. CDR3 length equals 16 residues. J gave up 0 bases and V 5 bases, and 8 bases lay outside the gene matches. This clone was observed a few times. Authors' methods: Estimation of nucleated cell counts was performed using reference gene primer amplification. TCRdb's copy holds only in-frame clones and misses some; the assay was immunoSEQ multiplex PCR. The DNA was the basis for D and trimming; V, J and clone size are from that table. In the table there are 100,000 to 150,000 clones, about 74% of which are singletons. Source material: peripheral blood. The sequence derives from a man aged 55 to 70 with acute or convalescent COVID-19. V usage is TRBV11-2 and J usage is TRBJ2-7; 9 bases map to TRBD1. The DNA of the CDR3 is TGTGCCAGCAGCACGTTACAGGGGGCTTACTCCTACGAGCAGTACTTC. Amino acid sequence: CASSTLQGAYSYEQYF. Together with reference TRBV11-2 and TRBJ2-7, the CDR3 gives the full variable domain: EAGVAQSPRYKIIEKRQSVAFWCNPISGHATLYWYQQILGQGPKLLIQFQNNGVVDDSQLPKDRFSAERLKGVDSTLKIQPAKLEDSAVYLCASSTLQGAYSYEQYFGPGTRLTVT.